This T cell receptor (beta chain) was sequenced in a study of cytomegalovirus exposure and HLA in healthy donors. Study observations and caveats: Earlier analysis found most TCR beta V segments productive about 90% or about 30% of the time. Some highly shared sequence variants likely arose as a pipeline artifact.

V lost 5 bases, J lost 2 bases, and 8 bases stayed unmatched. The CDR3 loop spans 15 amino acids. The germline V gene has CDR1 SGDLS and CDR2 YYNGEE. This clone showed up just a few times. Its antigen is still unknown. The PCR contained 60 Vbeta and 13 Jbeta primers. Repertoires were generated with immunoSEQ multiplex PCR, while TCRdb's copy carries only in-frame clones and drops some. The repertoire holds some 150,000 clones, with 65% to 75% as singletons. The sample consisted of PBMCs. J is TRBJ2-7 and V is TRBV9, with 9 bases fitting TRBD1. The receptor was isolated from a man aged 18 to 29 in good health and CMV-seronegative. The CDR3 region has the DNA TGTGCCAGCAGTCCCGGGACAGGGCCCACCTACGAGCAGTACTTC. It codes for CASSPGTGPTYEQYF.